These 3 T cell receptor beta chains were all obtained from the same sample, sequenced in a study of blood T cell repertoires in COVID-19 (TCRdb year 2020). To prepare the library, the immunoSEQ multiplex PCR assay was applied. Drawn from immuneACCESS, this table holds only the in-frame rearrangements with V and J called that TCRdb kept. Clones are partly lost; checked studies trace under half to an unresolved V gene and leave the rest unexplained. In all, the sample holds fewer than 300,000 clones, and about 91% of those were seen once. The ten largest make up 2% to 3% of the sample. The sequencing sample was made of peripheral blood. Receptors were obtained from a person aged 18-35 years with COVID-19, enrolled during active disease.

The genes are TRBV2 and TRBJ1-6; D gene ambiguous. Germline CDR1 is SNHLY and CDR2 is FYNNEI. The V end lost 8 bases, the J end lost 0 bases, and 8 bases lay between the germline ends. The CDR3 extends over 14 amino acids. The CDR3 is CASLVRSYNSPLHF. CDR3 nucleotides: TGTGCCAGCCTAGTACGCTCCTATAATTCACCCCTCCACTTT.

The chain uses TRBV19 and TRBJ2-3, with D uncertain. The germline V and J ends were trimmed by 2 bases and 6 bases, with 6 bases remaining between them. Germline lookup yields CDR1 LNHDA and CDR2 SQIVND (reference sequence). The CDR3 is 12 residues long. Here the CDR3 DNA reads TGTGCCAGTAGTATATGGCGGGATACGCAGTATTTT. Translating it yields CASSIWRDTQYF. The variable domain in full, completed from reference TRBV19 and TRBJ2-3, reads DGGITQSPKYLFRKEGQNVTLSCEQNLNHDAMYWYRQDPGQGLRLIYYSQIVNDFQKGDIAEGYSVSREKKESFPLTVTSAQKNPTAFYLCASSIWRDTQYFGPGTRLTVL.

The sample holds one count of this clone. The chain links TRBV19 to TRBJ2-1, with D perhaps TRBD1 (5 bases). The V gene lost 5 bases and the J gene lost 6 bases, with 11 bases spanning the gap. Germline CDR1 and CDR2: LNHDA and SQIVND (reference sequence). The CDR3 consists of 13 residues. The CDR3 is CASSRQNFNEQFF. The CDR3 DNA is TGTGCCAGTAGTCGACAGAACTTCAATGAGCAGTTCTTC.